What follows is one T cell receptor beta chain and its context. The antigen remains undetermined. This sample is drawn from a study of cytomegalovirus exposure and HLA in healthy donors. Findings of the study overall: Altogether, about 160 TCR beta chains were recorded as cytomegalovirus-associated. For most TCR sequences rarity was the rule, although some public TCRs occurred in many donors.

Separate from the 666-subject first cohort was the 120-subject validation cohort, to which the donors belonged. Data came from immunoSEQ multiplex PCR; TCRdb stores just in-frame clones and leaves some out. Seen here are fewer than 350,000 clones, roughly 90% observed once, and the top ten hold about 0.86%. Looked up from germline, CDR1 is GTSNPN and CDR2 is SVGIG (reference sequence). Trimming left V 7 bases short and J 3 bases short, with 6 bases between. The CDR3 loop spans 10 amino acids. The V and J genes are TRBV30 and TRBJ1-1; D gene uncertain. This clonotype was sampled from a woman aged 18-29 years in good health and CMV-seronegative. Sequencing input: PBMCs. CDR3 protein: CASTDTEAFF. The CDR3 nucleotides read TGTGCCTCTACAGACACTGAAGCTTTCTTT.